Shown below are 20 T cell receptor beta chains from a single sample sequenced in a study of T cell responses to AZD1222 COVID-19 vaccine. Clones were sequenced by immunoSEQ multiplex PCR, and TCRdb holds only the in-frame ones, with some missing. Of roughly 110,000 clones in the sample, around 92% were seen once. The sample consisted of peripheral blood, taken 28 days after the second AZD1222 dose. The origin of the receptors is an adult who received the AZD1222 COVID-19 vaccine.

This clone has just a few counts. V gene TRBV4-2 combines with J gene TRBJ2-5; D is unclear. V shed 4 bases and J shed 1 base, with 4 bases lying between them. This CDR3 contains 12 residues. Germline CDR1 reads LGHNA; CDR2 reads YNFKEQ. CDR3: CASSRSQETQYF. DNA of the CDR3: TGTGCCAGCAGCCGCAGCCAAGAGACCCAGTACTTC.

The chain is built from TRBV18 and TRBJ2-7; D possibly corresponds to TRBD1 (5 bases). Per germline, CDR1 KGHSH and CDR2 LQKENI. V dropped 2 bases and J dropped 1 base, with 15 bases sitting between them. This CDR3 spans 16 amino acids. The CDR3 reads CASSPADRVSSYEQYF. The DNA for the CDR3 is TGTGCCAGCTCACCAGCCGACAGAGTGTCATCCTACGAGCAGTACTTC.

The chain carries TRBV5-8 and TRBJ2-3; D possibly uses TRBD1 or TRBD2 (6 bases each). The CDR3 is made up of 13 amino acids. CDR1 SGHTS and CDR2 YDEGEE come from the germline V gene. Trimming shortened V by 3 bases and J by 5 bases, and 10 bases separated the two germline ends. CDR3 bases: TGTGCCAGCAGCTCCGGGGGCGGAGATACGCAGTATTTT. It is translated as CASSSGGGDTQYF.

CDR3 sequence reads: CAWNGGLSNQPQHF. In DNA, the CDR3 is TGTGCCTGGAATGGCGGACTGAGCAATCAGCCCCAGCATTTT. J is TRBJ1-5 and V is TRBV30; D unresolved. This CDR3 spans 14 amino acids. Trimming took off 4 bases at V and 1 base at J, with 11 bases between the two ends. CDR1 and CDR2 from the germline V gene are GTSNPN and SVGIG (reference sequence). The variable domain in full, with the rest retrieved from reference TRBV30 and TRBJ1-5, is SQTIHQWPATLVQPVGSPLSLECTVEGTSNPNLYWYRQAAGRGLQLLFYSVGIGQISSEVPQNLSASRPQDRQFILSSKKLLLSDSGFYLCAWNGGLSNQPQHFGDGTRLSIL.

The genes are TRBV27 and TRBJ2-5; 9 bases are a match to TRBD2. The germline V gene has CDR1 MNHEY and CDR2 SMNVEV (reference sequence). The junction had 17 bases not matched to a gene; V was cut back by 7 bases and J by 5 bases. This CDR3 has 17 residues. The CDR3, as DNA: TGTGCCAGCACCCCGGGGGCGGGAGGGGCTGAGTCGGAGACCCAGTACTTC. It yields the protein CASTPGAGGAESETQYF.

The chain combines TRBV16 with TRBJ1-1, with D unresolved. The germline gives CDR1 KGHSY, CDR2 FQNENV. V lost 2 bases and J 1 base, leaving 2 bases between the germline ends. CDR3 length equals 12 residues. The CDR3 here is CASSQENTEAFF. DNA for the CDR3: TGTGCCAGCAGCCAAGAGAACACTGAAGCTTTCTTT.

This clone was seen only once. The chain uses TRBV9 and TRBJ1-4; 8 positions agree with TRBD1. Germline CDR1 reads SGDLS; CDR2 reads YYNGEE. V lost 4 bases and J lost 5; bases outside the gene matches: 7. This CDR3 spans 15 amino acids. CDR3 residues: CASSPRQGTNEKLFF. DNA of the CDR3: TGTGCCAGCAGCCCAAGACAGGGGACGAATGAAAAACTGTTTTTT.

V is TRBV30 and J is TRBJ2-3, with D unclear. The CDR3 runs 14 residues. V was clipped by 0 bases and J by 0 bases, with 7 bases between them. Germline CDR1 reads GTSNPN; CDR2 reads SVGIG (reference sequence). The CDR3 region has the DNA TGTGCCTGGAGTGTTCTCCCTAGCACAGATACGCAGTATTTT. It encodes CAWSVLPSTDTQYF.

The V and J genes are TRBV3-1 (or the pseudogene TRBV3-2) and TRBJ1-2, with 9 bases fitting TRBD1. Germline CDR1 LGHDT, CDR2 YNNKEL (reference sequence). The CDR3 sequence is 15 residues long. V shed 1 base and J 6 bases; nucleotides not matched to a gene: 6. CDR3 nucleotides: TGTGCCAGCAGCCAAGCGGGGGACAGGGAAGATGGCTACACCTTC. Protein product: CASSQAGDREDGYTF.

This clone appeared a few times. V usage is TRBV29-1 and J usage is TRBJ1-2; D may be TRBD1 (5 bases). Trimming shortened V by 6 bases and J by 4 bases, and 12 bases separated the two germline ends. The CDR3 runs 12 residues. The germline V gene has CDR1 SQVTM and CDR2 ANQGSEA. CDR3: CSVESGGYGYTF. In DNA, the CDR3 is TGCAGCGTCGAGTCGGGGGGCTATGGCTACACCTTC.

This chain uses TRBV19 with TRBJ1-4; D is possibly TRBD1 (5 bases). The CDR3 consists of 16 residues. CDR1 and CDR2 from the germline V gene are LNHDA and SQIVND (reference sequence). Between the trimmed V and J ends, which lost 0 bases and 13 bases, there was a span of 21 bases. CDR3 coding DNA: TGTGCCAGTAGTATAGACGGTGGGGGATCTCCAAGAGGACTGTTTTTT. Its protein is CASSIDGGGSPRGLFF.

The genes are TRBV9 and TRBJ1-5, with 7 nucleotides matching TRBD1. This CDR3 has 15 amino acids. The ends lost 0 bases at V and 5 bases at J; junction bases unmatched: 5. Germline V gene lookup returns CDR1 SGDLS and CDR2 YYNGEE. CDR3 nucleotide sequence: TGTGCCAGCAGCGTAGAAGGGGGCGCGGATCAGCCCCAGCATTTT. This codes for CASSVEGGADQPQHF.

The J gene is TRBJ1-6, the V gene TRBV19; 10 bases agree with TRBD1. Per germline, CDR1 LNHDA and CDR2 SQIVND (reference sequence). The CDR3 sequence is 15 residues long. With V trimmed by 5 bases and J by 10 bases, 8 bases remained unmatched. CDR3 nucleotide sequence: TGTGCCAGTAGTCTAAAGACAGGGGGCGGCTCACCCCTCCACTTT. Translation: CASSLKTGGGSPLHF.

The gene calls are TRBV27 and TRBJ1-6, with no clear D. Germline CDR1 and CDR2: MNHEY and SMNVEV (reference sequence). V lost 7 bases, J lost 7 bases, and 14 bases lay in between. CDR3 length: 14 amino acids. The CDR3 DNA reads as TGTGCCAGCAAGGTCGGTCATGCGAATTCACCCCTCCACTTT. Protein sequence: CASKVGHANSPLHF.

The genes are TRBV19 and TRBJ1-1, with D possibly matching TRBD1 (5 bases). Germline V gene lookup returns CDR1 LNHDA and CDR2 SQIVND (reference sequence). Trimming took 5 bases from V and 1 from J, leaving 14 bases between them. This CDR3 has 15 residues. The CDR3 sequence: CASSPTEDTNTEAFF. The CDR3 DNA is TGTGCCAGTAGTCCAACCGAGGACACGAACACTGAAGCTTTCTTT.

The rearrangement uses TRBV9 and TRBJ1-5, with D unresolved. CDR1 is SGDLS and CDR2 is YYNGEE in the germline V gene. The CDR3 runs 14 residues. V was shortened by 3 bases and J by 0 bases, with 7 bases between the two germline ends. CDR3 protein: CASSGSYSNQPQHF. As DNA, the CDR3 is TGTGCCAGCAGCGGTTCCTATAGCAATCAGCCCCAGCATTTT.

The CDR3 reads CASGPGVGNQPQHF. The CDR3 nucleotides read TGTGCTAGTGGTCCGGGCGTGGGCAATCAGCCCCAGCATTTT. The chain is built from TRBV12-5 and TRBJ1-5; the D is unclear. The CDR3 consists of 14 residues. Trimming took off 5 bases at V and 2 bases at J, with 10 bases between the two ends. Germline V CDR1 and CDR2: LGHNT, FRNRAP.

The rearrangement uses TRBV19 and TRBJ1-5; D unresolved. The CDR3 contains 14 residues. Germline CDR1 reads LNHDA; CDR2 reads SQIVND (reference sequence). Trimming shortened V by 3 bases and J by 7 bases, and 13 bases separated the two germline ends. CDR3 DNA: TGTGCCAGTAGTATCGAGGTCCGTGGGCAGCCCCAGCATTTT. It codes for CASSIEVRGQPQHF.

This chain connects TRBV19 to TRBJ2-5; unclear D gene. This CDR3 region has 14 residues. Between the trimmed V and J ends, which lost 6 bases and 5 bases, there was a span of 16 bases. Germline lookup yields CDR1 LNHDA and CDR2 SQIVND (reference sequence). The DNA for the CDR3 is TGTGCCAGTAGCCCCACGCCTGGGTTGGAGACCCAGTACTTC. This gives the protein CASSPTPGLETQYF.

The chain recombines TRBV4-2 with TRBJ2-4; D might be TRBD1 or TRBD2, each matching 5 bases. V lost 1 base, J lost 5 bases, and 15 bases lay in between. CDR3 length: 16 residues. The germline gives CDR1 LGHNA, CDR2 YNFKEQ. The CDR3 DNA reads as TGTGCCAGCAGCCAAGTGACGAGGGGTCCAGAAAACATTCAGTACTTC. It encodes CASSQVTRGPENIQYF.